Listed here are 20 T cell receptor beta chains from one sample, sequenced in a study of blood T cell repertoires in COVID-19. TCRdb's table, derived via immunoSEQ multiplex PCR, lists solely in-frame clones and lacks some. The sample gives under 80,000 clones, over 65% of which show up once; about a fifth is in the top ten. The sample comprised peripheral blood. Receptors were obtained from a man of 80 years or more with active or convalescent COVID-19.

CDR3 in amino acids: CASSLSQGTEAFF. The CDR3 nucleotides read TGTGCCAGCAGCTTGAGTCAGGGCACTGAAGCTTTCTTT. The chain uses TRBV5-6 and TRBJ1-1, with a tentative D call TRBD1 (5 bases). Trimming stripped 1 base from V and 4 bases from J, with 8 bases between. The CDR3 sequence is 13 residues long. Germline V gives CDR1 SGHDT, CDR2 YYEEEE.

The CDR3 protein is CASSLLGQGDYEQYF. The CDR3 DNA sequence: TGTGCCAGCAGTTTATTAGGACAGGGAGACTACGAGCAGTACTTC. This sequence joins TRBV28 and TRBJ2-7; 8 bases fit TRBD1. This CDR3 comprises 15 residues. Germline-derived CDR1 and CDR2 are MDHEN and SYDVKM. Unmatched junction bases numbered 5, after V lost 1 base and J lost 3 bases.

This chain connects TRBV19 to TRBJ2-7, with TRBD1 identical over 7 bases. The CDR3 covers 14 residues. Germline V gene data show CDR1 as LNHDA and CDR2 as SQIVND (reference sequence). V shed 3 bases, J shed 1 base, and the junction held 3 bases outside the gene matches. The CDR3 reads CASSIQTGSYEQYF. As DNA, the CDR3 is TGTGCCAGTAGTATCCAGACAGGGTCCTACGAGCAGTACTTC. Supplemented by reference TRBV19 and TRBJ2-7, the full variable domain reads DGGITQSPKYLFRKEGQNVTLSCEQNLNHDAMYWYRQDPGQGLRLIYYSQIVNDFQKGDIAEGYSVSREKKESFPLTVTSAQKNPTAFYLCASSIQTGSYEQYFGPGTRLTVT.

As DNA, the CDR3 is TGTGCCAGCAGGGGGGACAGCTACGAGCAGTACTTC. Protein: CASRGDSYEQYF. The chain joins TRBV2 to TRBJ2-7, with 7 bases lining up with TRBD1. Trimming removed 6 bases from V and 3 bases from J; junction bases left unmatched: 2. Germline V gene data show CDR1 as SNHLY and CDR2 as FYNNEI. The CDR3 runs 12 residues.

This rearrangement joins TRBV10-3 to TRBJ2-1; the D gene is possibly TRBD2 (6 bases). The V gene lost 0 bases and the J gene lost 8 bases, with 14 bases spanning the gap. The CDR3 consists of 15 residues. CDR1 and CDR2 (germline): ENHRY, SYGVKD. The CDR3, as DNA: TGTGCCATCAGTGAGTCGAGTCGCGGGAACGATGAGCAGTTCTTC. It yields the protein CAISESSRGNDEQFF.

This chain links TRBV5-5 with TRBJ2-1; weak D call: TRBD1 (6 bases). CDR1 SGHKS and CDR2 YYEKEE come from the germline V gene (reference sequence). V lost 4 bases to trimming and J lost 0 bases, with 11 bases between them. This CDR3 comprises 15 residues. The CDR3 DNA reads TGTGCCAGCAGCCCAGGACAGAACTCCTACAATGAGCAGTTCTTC. Its protein product is CASSPGQNSYNEQFF.

The J gene is TRBJ2-1, the V gene TRBV4-1, with 12 bases lining up with TRBD1. CDR1 and CDR2 (germline): MGHRA, YSYEKL. The CDR3 sequence is 16 residues long. The V and J ends lost 4 bases and 8 bases, in that order; junction bases with no gene match: 9. This CDR3 is CASSRLGQGASDEQFF. CDR3 DNA: TGCGCCAGCAGCCGCTTGGGACAGGGGGCGTCGGATGAGCAGTTCTTC.

The chain joins TRBV3-1 (or the pseudogene TRBV3-2) to TRBJ1-3; 7 bases line up with TRBD1. The germline gives CDR1 LGHDT, CDR2 YNNKEL (reference sequence). V was pared by 4 bases and J by 0 bases, with 6 bases of the junction left unmatched. This CDR3 has 16 amino acids. CDR3 loop: CASSRQGGYSGNTIYF. The CDR3 nucleotides are TGTGCCAGCAGCCGACAGGGCGGATACTCTGGAAACACCATATATTTT.

The rearrangement links TRBV2 to TRBJ1-2; tentatively, D is TRBD1 (6 bases). CDR3 length: 15 amino acids. Germline CDR1 reads SNHLY; CDR2 reads FYNNEI. Trimming pared 1 base from V and 4 bases from J, leaving 13 bases between. The CDR3, as DNA: TGTGCCAGCAGTGAAGAAGGAACAGGGTTCTATGGCTACACCTTC. This translates into CASSEEGTGFYGYTF.

J is TRBJ2-5 and V is TRBV15; 8 bases line up with TRBD1. CDR3 size: 16 residues. Germline CDR1 is LNHNV and CDR2 is YYDKDF (reference sequence). V lost 6 bases and J lost 3; bases outside the gene matches: 12. The CDR3 here is CATRTGQGMGEETQYF. In DNA form, the CDR3 reads TGTGCCACCAGGACAGGACAGGGCATGGGCGAAGAGACCCAGTACTTC.

This chain links TRBV7-9 with TRBJ2-1; TRBD1 might be the D (6 bases). The CDR3 is 17 amino acids. The ends were cut back, 1 base at V and 2 bases at J, with 15 bases in the middle. Germline assignment: CDR1 SEHNR and CDR2 FQNEAQ (reference sequence). CDR3 bases: TGTGCCAGCAGCTTAGGGGCACAGGGAGAAGCCTACAATGAGCAGTTCTTC. This encodes CASSLGAQGEAYNEQFF.

This clone was detected a few times. Written as DNA, the CDR3 is TGTGCCAGCCTAGGACAGTGGGGGACTGAAGCTTTCTTT. It translates to CASLGQWGTEAFF. V usage is TRBV27 and J usage is TRBJ1-1, with D possibly being TRBD1 (6 bases). Germline CDR1 MNHEY, CDR2 SMNVEV (reference sequence). The V end lost 8 bases, the J end lost 5 bases, and 15 bases lay between the germline ends. The CDR3 sequence is 13 residues long.

The CDR3 loop reads CASSISGGRDTQYF. The CDR3 nucleotides are TGTGCCAGTAGTATCTCGGGGGGCCGTGATACGCAGTATTTT. The chain joins TRBV19 to TRBJ2-3; D is possibly TRBD2 (7 bases). The CDR3 runs to 14 residues. The V and J ends lost 3 bases and 6 bases respectively, with 13 bases between them. From germline, CDR1 is LNHDA and CDR2 SQIVND (reference sequence). The entire variable domain, with the rest obtained from reference TRBV19 and TRBJ2-3, is as follows: DGGITQSPKYLFRKEGQNVTLSCEQNLNHDAMYWYRQDPGQGLRLIYYSQIVNDFQKGDIAEGYSVSREKKESFPLTVTSAQKNPTAFYLCASSISGGRDTQYFGPGTRLTVL.

This chain connects TRBV5-1 to TRBJ1-2; TRBD1 might be the D (5 bases). The CDR3 consists of 13 residues. CDR1 is SGHRS, CDR2 YFSETQ, per germline. Trimming cost V 4 bases and J 8 bases, with 15 bases left between them. The CDR3 region has the DNA TGCGCCAGCAGCCGTGAAGGGGTGGACGGCTACACCTTC. It codes for CASSREGVDGYTF.

This chain links TRBV7-8 with TRBJ1-3, with D possibly matching TRBD1 (5 bases). Germline V CDR1 and CDR2: SGHVS, FQNEAQ. Deletions cut 2 bases from V and 7 bases from J, with 9 bases between. The CDR3 spans 13 residues. As DNA, the CDR3 is TGTGCCAGCAGCTTAACTCCAGGGAACACCATATATTTT. It yields the protein CASSLTPGNTIYF.

The gene calls are TRBV7-6 and TRBJ2-5; possibly TRBD2 for D (5 bases). Trimming removed 1 base at V and 1 base at J, with 7 bases between. The CDR3 is 14 residues long. Germline-derived CDR1 and CDR2 are SGHVS and FNYEAQ. The CDR3 loop reads CASSLGESQETQYF. The DNA for the CDR3 is TGTGCCAGCAGCTTAGGGGAGTCCCAAGAGACCCAGTACTTC. Filled out from reference TRBV7-6 and TRBJ2-5, the complete variable domain reads GAGVSQSPRYKVTKRGQDVALRCDPISGHVSLYWYRQALGQGPEFLTYFNYEAQQDKSGLPNDRFSAERPEGSISTLTIQRTEQRDSAMYRCASSLGESQETQYFGPGTRLLVL.

The chain uses TRBV4-1 and TRBJ1-1; 11 bases align to TRBD1. The CDR3 runs 16 residues. Per the germline V gene, CDR1 is MGHRA and CDR2 is YSYEKL. The V gene end was trimmed by 1 base and the J gene end by 6 bases; junction bases not matched to a gene: 7. CDR3 amino acids: CASSQGEDRGLSEAFF. The CDR3 nucleotides read TGCGCCAGCAGCCAAGGGGAGGACAGGGGGCTATCTGAAGCTTTCTTT.

This clone occurred a few times. The J gene is TRBJ2-1, the V gene TRBV19, with 7 positions matching TRBD2. The CDR3 runs 16 residues. Germline CDR1 reads LNHDA; CDR2 reads SQIVND (reference sequence). The V segment lost 5 bases and the J segment 3 bases; nucleotides outside the gene matches: 10. The CDR3 spells CASSPTSASFYNEQFF. In nucleotides, the CDR3 is TGTGCCAGTAGTCCCACTAGCGCCTCTTTCTACAATGAGCAGTTCTTC.

The CDR3 is CASSIRSGGRTEAFF. DNA for the CDR3: TGTGCCAGTAGTATTCGTAGCGGGGGCAGGACTGAAGCTTTCTTT. The chain uses TRBV19 and TRBJ1-1; D perhaps matches TRBD1 (6 bases). CDR3 length: 15 amino acids. V was clipped by 3 bases and J by 5 bases, with 16 bases between them. Germline V gene data show CDR1 as LNHDA and CDR2 as SQIVND (reference sequence).

This chain uses TRBV10-2 with TRBJ1-2; perhaps TRBD1 as D (5 bases). The V and J ends lost 3 bases and 7 bases respectively, with 12 bases between them. The CDR3 has 13 residues. The germline V gene encodes CDR1 WSHSY and CDR2 SAAADI. CDR3 nucleotide sequence: TGCGCCAGCAGTGATCAGGGTTTGCGTGGCTACACCTTC. It encodes CASSDQGLRGYTF.